One sample yielded the 3 T cell receptor beta chains listed below, sequenced in a study of OX40 agonist ivuxolimab in advanced cancers. This table comes from immunoSEQ multiplex PCR, and its TCRdb copy is limited to in-frame clones, with some not included. The sample contains 50,000 to 55,000 clones, about 90% of which appear only once. Sequencing was performed on CD4+ or CD8+ T cells sorted from blood, taken in a trial of the OX40 agonist ivuxolimab. The source is an adult with an advanced solid tumor such as melanoma, head and neck, liver or kidney cancer.

This clone appeared once. The chain carries TRBV5-1 and TRBJ1-1, with D possibly being TRBD1 (5 bases). This CDR3 spans 16 amino acids. V was shortened by 4 bases and J by 5 bases, with 21 bases between the two germline ends. The germline V gene has CDR1 SGHRS and CDR2 YFSETQ. In DNA, the CDR3 is TGCGCCAGCAGCACAGGACTTTCGGGGGTGAGAACTGAAGCTTTCTTT. It codes for CASSTGLSGVRTEAFF. The full variable domain, in which reference TRBV5-1 and TRBJ1-1 provide the parts outside the CDR3, is KAGVTQTPRYLIKTRGQQVTLSCSPISGHRSVSWYQQTPGQGLQFLFEYFSETQRNKGNFPGRFSGRQFSNSRSEMNVSTLELGDSALYLCASSTGLSGVRTEAFFGQGTRLTVV.

This sequence joins TRBV18 and TRBJ1-1, with 8 nucleotides matching TRBD1. The CDR3 covers 16 residues. Per germline, CDR1 KGHSH and CDR2 LQKENI. V shed 2 bases, J shed 1 base, and the junction held 6 bases outside the gene matches. The CDR3 loop reads CASSPDSGTGNTEAFF. CDR3 DNA sequence: TGTGCCAGCTCACCAGATTCCGGGACAGGGAACACTGAAGCTTTCTTT.

The CDR3 DNA follows: TGTGCCAGCAGTGAAAGGGGGGGGGCCAGGCCCCAGCATTTT. Amino acids: CASSERGGARPQHF. V is TRBV2 and J is TRBJ1-5; tentative D call: TRBD1 (6 bases). CDR3 length: 14 amino acids. The germline gives CDR1 SNHLY, CDR2 FYNNEI. Deletions cut 2 bases from V and 9 bases from J, with 14 bases between.